Presented here are 14 T cell receptor beta chains from one specimen sequenced in a study of identical twins. A single record per CDR3 protein comes from TCRdb applying MiXCR to the 5' RACE reads. The sample holds 400,000 to 500,000 distinct CDR3 sequences; roughly 18% are singletons and the top ten take 9% to 15%. The sample was naive T cells sorted from blood. The receptors come from a man aged 50-59 years in good health.

The rearrangement uses TRBV7-9 and TRBJ2-5; D not resolved. Trimming shortened V by 1 base and J by 9 bases, and 9 bases separated the two germline ends. There are 12 residues in the CDR3. Germline loops: CDR1 SEHNR, CDR2 FQNEAQ (reference sequence). CDR3 coding DNA: TGTGCCAGCAGCTTAGAGGAAGGGCCCCAGTACTTC. It translates to CASSLEEGPQYF.

This clonotype was seen ten or more times. The V call is TRBV5-1, the J call TRBJ2-5; a weak D match, TRBD1 (5 bases). The germline CDR1 and CDR2 sequences are SGHRS and YFSETQ. CDR3 length equals 14 residues. Between the trimmed V and J ends, which lost 0 bases and 5 bases, there was a span of 11 bases. CDR3 loop: CASSLATGPETQYF. The CDR3 bases are TGCGCCAGCAGCTTGGCCACAGGCCCGGAGACCCAGTACTTC.

This clonotype has at least ten counts. The chain is built from TRBV27 and TRBJ2-1; D is unresolved. V dropped 2 bases and J dropped 8 bases, with 16 bases sitting between them. The CDR3 has 15 amino acids. Germline loops: CDR1 MNHEY, CDR2 SMNVEV (reference sequence). In DNA form, the CDR3 reads TGTGCCAGCAGTTTAAGGCCCTGGGTACTGCATGAGCAGTTCTTC. As protein: CASSLRPWVLHEQFF.

This clonotype was detected ten times or more. The chain combines TRBV5-1 with TRBJ2-7; maybe TRBD1 (5 bases). The V end was cut by 2 bases, the J end by 3 bases, with 9 bases between. Germline CDR1 is SGHRS and CDR2 is YFSETQ. This CDR3 has 13 amino acids. CDR3 amino acids: CASSLSTDYEQYF. Here the CDR3 DNA reads TGCGCCAGCAGCTTATCGACAGACTACGAGCAGTACTTC.

This sequence joins TRBV7-2 and TRBJ2-3; 8 bases agree with TRBD1. The CDR3 length is 16 residues. Trimming removed 1 base from V and 4 bases from J; junction bases left unmatched: 7. Germline values: CDR1 SGHTA, CDR2 FQGNSA. The CDR3 here is CASSLGDRGFADTQYF. The DNA of the CDR3 is TGTGCCAGCAGCTTAGGAGACAGGGGATTCGCAGATACGCAGTATTTT. Full variable domain (outside the CDR3, taken from reference TRBV7-2 and TRBJ2-3): GAGVSQSPSNKVTEKGKDVELRCDPISGHTALYWYRQSLGQGLEFLIYFQGNSAPDKSGLPSDRFSAERTGGSVSTLTIQRTQQEDSAVYLCASSLGDRGFADTQYFGPGTRLTVL.

This clonotype was detected a few times. The rearrangement joins TRBV19 to TRBJ2-1, with D hard to call. The CDR3 spans 13 residues. Trimming took 3 bases from V and 6 from J, leaving 9 bases between them. Germline loops: CDR1 LNHDA, CDR2 SQIVND (reference sequence). The DNA of the CDR3 is TGTGCCAGTAGTATCCGGACCCTCAATGAGCAGTTCTTC. It codes for CASSIRTLNEQFF.

A word on this clonotype: The junction and the germline gene differ at one end; a read error may be behind it. The chain's CDR3 is CSARGTGGQPQHF. In nucleotides, the CDR3 is TGCAGTGCCAGAGGGACAGGGGGACAGCCCCAGCATTTT. The rearrangement links TRBV20-1 to TRBJ1-5, with 11 bases that match TRBD1. This CDR3 is 13 amino acids long. Germline V gene lookup returns CDR1 DFQATT and CDR2 SNEGSKA (reference sequence).

This clonotype has ten or more counts. This sequence joins TRBV11-2 and TRBJ2-5; TRBD1 is a possible D gene (5 bases). Germline-derived CDR1 and CDR2 are SGHAT and FQNNGV. V dropped 4 bases and J dropped 4 bases, with 22 bases sitting between them. The CDR3 has 17 residues. CDR3 sequence reads: CASSSFLWQTQGETQYF. The CDR3 DNA reads as TGTGCCAGCAGCTCGTTTCTGTGGCAGACCCAGGGAGAGACCCAGTACTTC.

This clonotype was counted a few times. The rearrangement uses TRBV20-1 and TRBJ1-6; D possibly corresponds to TRBD1 (6 bases). The CDR3 totals 17 residues. Trimming removed 6 bases from V and 7 bases from J, with 25 bases in between. From germline, CDR1 is DFQATT and CDR2 SNEGSKA (reference sequence). In nucleotides, the CDR3 is TGCAGTGCAGAACAGGGAAACCCTAGAGTGTTCAATTCACCCCTCCACTTT. Translated: CSAEQGNPRVFNSPLHF.

V gene TRBV5-1 combines with J gene TRBJ2-2; D call uncertain. From germline, CDR1 is SGHRS and CDR2 YFSETQ. This CDR3 contains 13 residues. V shed 4 bases and J shed 5 bases, with 9 bases lying between them. The CDR3 reads CASSPDGTGELFF. The CDR3, as DNA: TGCGCCAGCAGCCCCGATGGTACCGGGGAGCTGTTTTTT.

This clonotype was picked up a small number of times. This chain links TRBV29-1 with TRBJ2-7, with D maybe TRBD1 (6 bases). Germline-derived CDR1 and CDR2 are SQVTM and ANQGSEA. V lost 6 bases and J 5 bases, leaving 17 bases between the germline ends. The CDR3 is 13 residues long. For the CDR3, the DNA is TGCAGCGTCTCGGACAGCCTACGGGACGAGCAGTACTTC. Its protein product is CSVSDSLRDEQYF.

At least ten counts were recorded for this clonotype. This chain links TRBV12-3 or TRBV12-4 with TRBJ2-1, with D perhaps matching TRBD2 (6 bases). The CDR3 has 15 amino acids. V was pared by 3 bases and J by 2 bases, with 11 bases between. CDR3 sequence reads: CASSLSGGTYNEQFF. CDR3 bases: TGTGCCAGCAGTTTGAGCGGAGGGACCTACAATGAGCAGTTCTTC.

This clonotype has more than one count but fewer than ten. The J gene is TRBJ1-2, the V gene TRBV7-2; 9 positions match TRBD1. CDR3 length: 14 amino acids. From germline, CDR1 is SGHTA and CDR2 FQGNSA. Trimming took 5 bases from V and 8 from J; bases not matched to a gene: 9. The CDR3 loop reads CASSVPNRGHGYTF. The CDR3 region has the DNA TGTGCCAGCAGCGTCCCAAACAGGGGGCACGGCTACACCTTC.

Ten or more counts support this clonotype. The chain joins TRBV6-1 to TRBJ2-1, with D possibly being TRBD2 (6 bases). The germline CDR1 and CDR2 sequences are MNHNS and SASEGT. This CDR3 region has 16 residues. Trimming removed 6 bases at V and 3 bases at J, with 18 bases between. For the CDR3, the DNA is TGTGCCAGCAGCGGTGGGGGGAGTGGTTACTACAATGAGCAGTTCTTC. The encoded protein is CASSGGGSGYYNEQFF.